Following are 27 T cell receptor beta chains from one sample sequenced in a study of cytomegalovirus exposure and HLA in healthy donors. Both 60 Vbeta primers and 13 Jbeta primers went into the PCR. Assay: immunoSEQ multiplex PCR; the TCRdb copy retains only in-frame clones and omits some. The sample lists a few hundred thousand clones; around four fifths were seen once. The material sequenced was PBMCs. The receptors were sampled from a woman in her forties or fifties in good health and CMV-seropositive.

CDR3 bases: TGCGCCAGCAGCTTGACCGACAGGGATGGCTACACCTTC. Protein: CASSLTDRDGYTF. The chain couples TRBV5-1 to TRBJ1-2; 7 bases map to TRBD1. This CDR3 is 13 amino acids long. The ends lost 1 base at V and 6 bases at J; junction bases unmatched: 3. Germline V gene data show CDR1 as SGHRS and CDR2 as YFSETQ. The full variable domain, with the rest looked up from reference TRBV5-1 and TRBJ1-2, is KAGVTQTPRYLIKTRGQQVTLSCSPISGHRSVSWYQQTPGQGLQFLFEYFSETQRNKGNFPGRFSGRQFSNSRSEMNVSTLELGDSALYLCASSLTDRDGYTFGSGTRLTVV.

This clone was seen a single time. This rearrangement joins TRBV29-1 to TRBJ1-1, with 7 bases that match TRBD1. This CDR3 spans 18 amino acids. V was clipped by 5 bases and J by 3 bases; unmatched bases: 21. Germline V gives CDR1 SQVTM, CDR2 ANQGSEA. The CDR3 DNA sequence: TGCAGCGTTCGTCGGCCAGCCGGGCTACAGGGGATGTACACTGAAGCTTTCTTT. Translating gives CSVRRPAGLQGMYTEAFF.

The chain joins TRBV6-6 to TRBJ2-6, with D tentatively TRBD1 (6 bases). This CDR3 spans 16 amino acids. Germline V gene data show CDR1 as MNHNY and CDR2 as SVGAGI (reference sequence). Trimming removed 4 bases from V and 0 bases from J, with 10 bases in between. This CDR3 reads CASSLQGSSGANVLTF. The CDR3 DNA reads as TGTGCCAGCAGTTTACAGGGCTCCTCTGGGGCCAACGTCCTGACTTTC.

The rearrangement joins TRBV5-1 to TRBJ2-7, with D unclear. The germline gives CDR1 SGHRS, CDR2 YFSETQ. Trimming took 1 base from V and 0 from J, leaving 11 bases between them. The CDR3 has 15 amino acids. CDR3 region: CASSLWSLSSYEQYF. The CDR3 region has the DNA TGCGCCAGCAGCTTGTGGAGCCTAAGCTCCTACGAGCAGTACTTC.

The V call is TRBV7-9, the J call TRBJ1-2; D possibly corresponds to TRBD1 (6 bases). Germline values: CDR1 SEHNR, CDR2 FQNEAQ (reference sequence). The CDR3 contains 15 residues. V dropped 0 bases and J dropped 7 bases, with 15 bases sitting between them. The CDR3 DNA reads TGTGCCAGCAGCTTAGCTACTTCAGGGGCGGGTGGCTACACCTTC. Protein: CASSLATSGAGGYTF.

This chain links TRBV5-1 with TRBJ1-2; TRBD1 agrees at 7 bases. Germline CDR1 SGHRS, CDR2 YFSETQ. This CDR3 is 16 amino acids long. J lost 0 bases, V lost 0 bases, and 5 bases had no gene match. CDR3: CASSLGRDRANYGYTF. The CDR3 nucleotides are TGCGCCAGCAGCTTGGGGAGGGACAGAGCTAACTATGGCTACACCTTC. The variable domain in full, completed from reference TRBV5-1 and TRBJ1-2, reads KAGVTQTPRYLIKTRGQQVTLSCSPISGHRSVSWYQQTPGQGLQFLFEYFSETQRNKGNFPGRFSGRQFSNSRSEMNVSTLELGDSALYLCASSLGRDRANYGYTFGSGTRLTVV.

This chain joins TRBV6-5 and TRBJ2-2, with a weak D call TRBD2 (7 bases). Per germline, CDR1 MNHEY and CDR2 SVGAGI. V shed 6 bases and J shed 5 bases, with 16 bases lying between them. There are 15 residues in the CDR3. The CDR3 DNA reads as TGTGCCAGCAGAGAGATGGGGGGGCGTACCGGGGAGCTGTTTTTT. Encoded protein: CASREMGGRTGELFF.

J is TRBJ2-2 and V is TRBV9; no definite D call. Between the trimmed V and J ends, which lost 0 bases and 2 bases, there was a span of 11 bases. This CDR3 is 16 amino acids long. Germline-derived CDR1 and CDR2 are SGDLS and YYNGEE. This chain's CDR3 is CASSVGAGLNTGELFF. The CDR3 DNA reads TGTGCCAGCAGCGTAGGGGCAGGCCTAAACACCGGGGAGCTGTTTTTT.

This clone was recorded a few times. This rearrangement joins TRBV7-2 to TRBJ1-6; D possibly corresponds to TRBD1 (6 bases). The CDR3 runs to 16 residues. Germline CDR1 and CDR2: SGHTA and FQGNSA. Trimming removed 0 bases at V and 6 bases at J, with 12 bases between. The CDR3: CASSLARTEANSPLHF. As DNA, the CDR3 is TGTGCCAGCAGCTTAGCCAGGACAGAAGCTAATTCACCCCTCCACTTT.

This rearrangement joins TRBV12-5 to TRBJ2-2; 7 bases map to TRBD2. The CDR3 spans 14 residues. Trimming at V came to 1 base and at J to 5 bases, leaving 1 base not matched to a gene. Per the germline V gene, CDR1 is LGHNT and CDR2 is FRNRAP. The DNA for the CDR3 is TGTGCTAGTGGTTTGGGACTAGCAACCGGGGAGCTGTTTTTT. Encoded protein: CASGLGLATGELFF.

The CDR3 DNA is TGCGCCAGCAGCTTGGTAACAGGGGCTTCCGGGGAGCTGTTTTTT. Amino acids: CASSLVTGASGELFF. The V call is TRBV5-1, the J call TRBJ2-2; 7 positions agree with TRBD1. Germline V gene data show CDR1 as SGHRS and CDR2 as YFSETQ. This CDR3 contains 15 residues. Losses at the gene ends were 0 bases for V and 6 bases for J; bases not matched to a gene: 5.

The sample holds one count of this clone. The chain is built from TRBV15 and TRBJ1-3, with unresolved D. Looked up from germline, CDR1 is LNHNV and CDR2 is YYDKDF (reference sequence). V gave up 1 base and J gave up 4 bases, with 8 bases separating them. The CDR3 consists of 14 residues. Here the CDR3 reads CATSRGGSGNTIYF. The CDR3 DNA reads TGTGCCACCAGCAGAGGAGGGTCCGGAAACACCATATATTTT.

The CDR3 reads CASSLRGGWGVYSNQPQHF. Written as DNA, the CDR3 is TGTGCCAGCAGTTTACGGGGAGGTTGGGGGGTATATAGCAATCAGCCCCAGCATTTT. The rearrangement links TRBV28 to TRBJ1-5; weak D call: TRBD1 (5 bases). Trimming stripped 2 bases from V and 0 bases from J, with 20 bases between. The V gene's germline CDR1 is MDHEN and CDR2 SYDVKM. This CDR3 comprises 19 residues. Full variable domain (rest looked up from reference TRBV28 and TRBJ1-5): DVKVTQSSRYLVKRTGEKVFLECVQDMDHENMFWYRQDPGLGLRLIYFSYDVKMKEKGDIPEGYSVSREKKERFSLILESASTNQTSMYLCASSLRGGWGVYSNQPQHFGDGTRLSIL.

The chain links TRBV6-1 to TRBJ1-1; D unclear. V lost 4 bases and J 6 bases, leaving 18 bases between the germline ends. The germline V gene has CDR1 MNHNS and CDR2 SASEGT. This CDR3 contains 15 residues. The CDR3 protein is CASSASRVPRSEAFF. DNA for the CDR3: TGTGCCAGCAGTGCGTCGAGGGTCCCTCGGTCTGAAGCTTTCTTT.

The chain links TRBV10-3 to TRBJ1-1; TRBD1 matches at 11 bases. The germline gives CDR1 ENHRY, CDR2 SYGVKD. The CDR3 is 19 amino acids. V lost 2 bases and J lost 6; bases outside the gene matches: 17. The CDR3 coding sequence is TGTGCCATCAGTGAGGGAGGACAGGGGGCATTGGATCTTAACGCTGAAGCTTTCTTT. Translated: CAISEGGQGALDLNAEAFF.

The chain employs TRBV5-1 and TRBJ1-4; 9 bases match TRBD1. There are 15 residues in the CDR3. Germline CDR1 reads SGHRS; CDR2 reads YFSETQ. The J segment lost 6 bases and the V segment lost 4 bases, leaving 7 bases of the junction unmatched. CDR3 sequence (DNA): TGCGCCAGCAGCCGTACAGGGGGCCGGGATGAAAAACTGTTTTTT. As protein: CASSRTGGRDEKLFF.

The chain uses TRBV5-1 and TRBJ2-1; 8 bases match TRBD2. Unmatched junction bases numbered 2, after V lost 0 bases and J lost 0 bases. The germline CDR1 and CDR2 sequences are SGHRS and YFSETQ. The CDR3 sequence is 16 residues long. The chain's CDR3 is CASSLVAGHSYNEQFF. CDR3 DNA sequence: TGCGCCAGCAGCTTGGTAGCGGGACACTCCTACAATGAGCAGTTCTTC. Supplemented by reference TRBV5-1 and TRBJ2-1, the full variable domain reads KAGVTQTPRYLIKTRGQQVTLSCSPISGHRSVSWYQQTPGQGLQFLFEYFSETQRNKGNFPGRFSGRQFSNSRSEMNVSTLELGDSALYLCASSLVAGHSYNEQFFGPGTRLTVL.

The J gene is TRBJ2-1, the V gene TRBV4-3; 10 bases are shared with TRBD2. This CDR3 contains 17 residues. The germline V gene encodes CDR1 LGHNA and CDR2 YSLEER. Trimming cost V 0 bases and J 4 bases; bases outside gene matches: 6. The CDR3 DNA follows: TGCGCCAGCAGCCAAGAAAGCCTAGCGGGGGTGTACAATGAGCAGTTCTTC. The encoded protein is CASSQESLAGVYNEQFF.

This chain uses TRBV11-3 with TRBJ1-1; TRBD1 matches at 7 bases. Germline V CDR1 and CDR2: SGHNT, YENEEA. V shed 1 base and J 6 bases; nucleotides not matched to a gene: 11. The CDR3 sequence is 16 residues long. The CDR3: CASSLGDSPRGAEAFF. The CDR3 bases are TGTGCCAGCAGCTTAGGGGACAGCCCAAGGGGCGCTGAAGCTTTCTTT.

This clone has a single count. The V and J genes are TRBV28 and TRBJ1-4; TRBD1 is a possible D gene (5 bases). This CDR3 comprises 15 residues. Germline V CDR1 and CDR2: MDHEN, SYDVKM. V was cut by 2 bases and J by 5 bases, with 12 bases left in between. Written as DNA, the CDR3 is TGTGCCAGCAGTTTAGAGCGCAGGGAAAATGAAAAACTGTTTTTT. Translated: CASSLERRENEKLFF.

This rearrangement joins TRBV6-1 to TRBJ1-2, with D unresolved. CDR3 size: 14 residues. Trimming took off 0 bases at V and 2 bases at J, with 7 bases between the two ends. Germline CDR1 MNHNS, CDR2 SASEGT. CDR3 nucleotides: TGTGCCAGCAGTGAAGCGGGAGAAAACTATGGCTACACCTTC. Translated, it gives CASSEAGENYGYTF.

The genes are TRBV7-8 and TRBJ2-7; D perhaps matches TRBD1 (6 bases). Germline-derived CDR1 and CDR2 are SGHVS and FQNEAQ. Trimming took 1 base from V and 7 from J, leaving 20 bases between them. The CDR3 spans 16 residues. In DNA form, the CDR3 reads TGTGCCAGCAGCTTAGAACTGGGCAGGGGAACGGGGGAGCAGTACTTC. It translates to CASSLELGRGTGEQYF.

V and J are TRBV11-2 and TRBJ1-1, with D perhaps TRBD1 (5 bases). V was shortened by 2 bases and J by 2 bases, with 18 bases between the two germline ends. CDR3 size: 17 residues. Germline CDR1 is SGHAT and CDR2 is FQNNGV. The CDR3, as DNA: TGTGCCAGCAGCTTAATGTCAGGGTTGGGTCTTAACACTGAAGCTTTCTTT. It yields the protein CASSLMSGLGLNTEAFF.

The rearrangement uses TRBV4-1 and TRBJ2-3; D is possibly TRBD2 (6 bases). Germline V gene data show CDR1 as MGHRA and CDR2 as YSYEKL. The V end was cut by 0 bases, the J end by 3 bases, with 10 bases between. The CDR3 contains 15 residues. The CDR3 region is CASSQDPGRTDTQYF. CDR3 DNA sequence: TGCGCCAGCAGCCAAGATCCAGGGAGGACAGATACGCAGTATTTT.

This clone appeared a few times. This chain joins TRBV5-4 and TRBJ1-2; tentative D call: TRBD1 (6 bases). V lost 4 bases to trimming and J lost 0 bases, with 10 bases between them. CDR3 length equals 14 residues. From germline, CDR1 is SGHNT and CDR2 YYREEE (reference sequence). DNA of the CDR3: TGTGCCAGCAGCGAGAGGACAGCTAACTATGGCTACACCTTC. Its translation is CASSERTANYGYTF.

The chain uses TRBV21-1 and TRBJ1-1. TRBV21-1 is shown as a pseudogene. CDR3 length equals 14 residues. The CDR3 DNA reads TGTGCCAGCAGCAAAGGTCGGTTGAACACTGAAGCTTTCTTT. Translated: CASSKGRLNTEAFF.

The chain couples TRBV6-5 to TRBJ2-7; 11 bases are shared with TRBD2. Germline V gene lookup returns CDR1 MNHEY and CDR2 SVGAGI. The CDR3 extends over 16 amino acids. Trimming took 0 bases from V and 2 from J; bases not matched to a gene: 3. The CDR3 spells CASSYSLAGGPYEQYF. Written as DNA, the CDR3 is TGTGCCAGCAGTTACTCCCTAGCGGGGGGCCCCTACGAGCAGTACTTC.